The source of this T cell receptor (beta chain) is a study of blood T cell repertoires in COVID-19. In the original analysis: Estimation of nucleated cell counts was performed using reference gene primer amplification. Clones were read by immunoSEQ multiplex PCR, and TCRdb kept only the in-frame ones, dropping some. V, J and clone size were drawn from that table, and D and trimming were deduced from the DNA. The sample contains about 300,000 clones, around 87% of which appear only once. The germline V and J ends were trimmed by 3 bases and 3 bases, with 13 bases remaining between them. The CDR3 has 14 residues. Germline CDR1 is SGHRS and CDR2 is YFSETQ. Individuals drawn from some 25 US areas were about 18 to 90 years old. Participants' reported clinical history set cohort assignment.

The gene calls are TRBV5-1 and TRBJ2-7, with D perhaps matching TRBD2 (6 bases). Specimen: PBMCs or T cells enriched from blood (not recorded which). The clonotype was recovered from a woman under 30 with acute COVID-19. The chain's CDR3 is CASSSGLQGYEQYF. The CDR3 coding sequence is TGCGCCAGCAGCTCGGGACTCCAAGGCTACGAGCAGTACTTC. Full variable domain (rest looked up from reference TRBV5-1 and TRBJ2-7): KAGVTQTPRYLIKTRGQQVTLSCSPISGHRSVSWYQQTPGQGLQFLFEYFSETQRNKGNFPGRFSGRQFSNSRSEMNVSTLELGDSALYLCASSSGLQGYEQYFGPGTRLTVT.